This T cell receptor beta chain derives from a study of blood T cell repertoires in COVID-19. Study overall: Samples taken during acute and convalescent COVID-19 were collected in the United States, Italy and Spain.

Assay used: immunoSEQ multiplex PCR; TCRdb lists only in-frame clones, some missing. Among fewer than 200,000 clones listed, 88% were seen once. The V gene's germline CDR1 is WSHSY and CDR2 SAAADI. The CDR3 runs 17 residues. The V segment lost 6 bases and the J segment 2 bases; nucleotides outside the gene matches: 9. The specimen was PBMCs or T cells enriched from blood (not recorded which). The chain employs TRBV10-2 and TRBJ2-3, with 12 bases fitting TRBD1. The clonotype was recovered from a woman aged 18-29 years who had recovered from COVID-19. CDR3 residues: CASRRLPGQGATDTQYF. The CDR3 region has the DNA TGCGCCAGCAGGCGCCTTCCGGGACAGGGGGCCACAGATACGCAGTATTTT.